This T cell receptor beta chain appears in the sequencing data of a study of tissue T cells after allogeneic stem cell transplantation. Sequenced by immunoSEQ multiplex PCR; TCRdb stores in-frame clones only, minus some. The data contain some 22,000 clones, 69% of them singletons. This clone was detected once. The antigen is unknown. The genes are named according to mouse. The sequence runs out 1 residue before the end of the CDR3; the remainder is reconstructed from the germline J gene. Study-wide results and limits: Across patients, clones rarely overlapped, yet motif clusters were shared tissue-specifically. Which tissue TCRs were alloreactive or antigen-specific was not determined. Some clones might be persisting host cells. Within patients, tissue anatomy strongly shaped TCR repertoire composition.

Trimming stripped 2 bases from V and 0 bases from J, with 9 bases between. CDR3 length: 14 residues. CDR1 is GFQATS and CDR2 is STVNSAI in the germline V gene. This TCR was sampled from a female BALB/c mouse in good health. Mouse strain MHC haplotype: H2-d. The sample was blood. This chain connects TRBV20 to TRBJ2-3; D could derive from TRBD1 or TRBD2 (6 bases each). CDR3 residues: CGARKGGSAETLYF. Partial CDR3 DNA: TGTGGTGCTAGGAAGGGGGGTAGTGCAGAAACGCTGTAT.